This TCR beta chain was recovered during a study of T-cell memory formation after mild COVID-19. Study-level results: For contracting clones, CD4+ ones sat mainly in CM and EM, CD8+ in EMRA. Proof of SARS-CoV-2 specificity was absent for the second-wave clones that crested on day 37. Contracting clones, day 15 to 85, had balanced CD4/CD8, and later expanders favored CD4+. Pre-infection memory showed some responding clones, and this suggested that cross-reactive memory joined.

This clonotype was observed many times. The antigen is not known. Germline V gene lookup returns CDR1 MGHDK and CDR2 SYGVNS. With V trimmed by 3 bases and J by 5 bases, 10 bases remained unmatched. The CDR3 covers 17 residues. A single record per CDR3 protein comes from TCRdb applying MiXCR to the 5' RACE reads. The data show 140,000 or so distinct CDR3 sequences, under 7% seen once. The clonotype originates from an adult woman who had mild COVID-19 (a few samples of this study predate the infection). Cell type and time point are not known. This chain links TRBV25-1 with TRBJ1-1, with TRBD1 matching 12 bases. Sequencing was carried out using PBMCs or a T cell subset sorted from them (not recorded which). CDR3 nucleotides: TGTGCCAGCAGTGATTCGGGACAGGGGGCCCCGAGGACTGAAGCTTTCTTT. It codes for CASSDSGQGAPRTEAFF.